This T cell receptor beta chain was captured in a study of T cells expressing NK-cell markers. For the study at large: Beta-chain profiling covered CD3+CD56+NKG2C+, CD3+CD56+NKG2C- and CD3+CD56-NKG2C+ sorted subsets. Serological testing identified seven of the eight sequenced donors as HCMV-seropositive and one as seronegative. Findings of the study overall: HCMV specificity was not established for the expanded NKG2C+ T cell clones.

The length of the CDR3 is 12 residues. From germline, CDR1 is SQVTM and CDR2 ANQGSEA. Concerning this clonotype itself: No antigen is known for it.

TCRdb reprocessed the 5' RACE reads, keeping one entry per CDR3 protein, no DNA. Reported are roughly 430,000 distinct CDR3 sequences; the ten largest clones contain 6% to 9.5%. This sequence joins TRBV29-1 and TRBJ1-1; TCRdb selects TRBD1, and the lack of DNA leaves this call unchecked. This TCR derives from a woman aged 18-69 years in good health. Sequencing was carried out using blood T cells: a sorted CD56 or NKG2C T cell subset, CD4+ or CD8+ T cells, or bulk PBMC T cells (not recorded which). CDR3 residues: CSVDRDDTEAFF.